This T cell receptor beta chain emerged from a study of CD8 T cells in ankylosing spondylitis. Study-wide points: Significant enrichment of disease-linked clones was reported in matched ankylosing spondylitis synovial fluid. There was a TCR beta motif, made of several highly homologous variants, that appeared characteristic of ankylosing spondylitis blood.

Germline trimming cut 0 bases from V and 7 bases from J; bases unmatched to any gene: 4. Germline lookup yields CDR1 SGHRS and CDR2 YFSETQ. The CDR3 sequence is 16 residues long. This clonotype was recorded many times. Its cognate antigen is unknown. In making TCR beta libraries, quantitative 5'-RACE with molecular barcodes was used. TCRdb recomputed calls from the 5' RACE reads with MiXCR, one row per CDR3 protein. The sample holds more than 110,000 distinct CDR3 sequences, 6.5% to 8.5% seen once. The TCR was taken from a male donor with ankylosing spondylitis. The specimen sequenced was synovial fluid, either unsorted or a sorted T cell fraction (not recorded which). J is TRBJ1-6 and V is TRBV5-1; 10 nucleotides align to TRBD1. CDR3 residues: CASSLDGTGVNSPLHF. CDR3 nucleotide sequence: TGCGCCAGCAGCTTGGATGGGACAGGGGTAAATTCACCCCTCCACTTT.